This T cell receptor beta chain stems from a study of blood T cell repertoires in COVID-19. Membership in each cohort depended on participant-reported clinical history. Original processing notes: Researchers report that nucleated cell counts were estimated from reference gene primer amplification. Clones were sequenced by immunoSEQ multiplex PCR, and TCRdb holds only the in-frame ones, with some missing. Clone size and the V and J calls come from that table; the DNA yielded D and trimming. The sample includes over 150,000 clones, 85% of them seen just once. The CDR3 has 15 residues. The V end was cut by 5 bases, the J end by 2 bases, with 13 bases between. The V gene's germline CDR1 is MNHEY and CDR2 SVGAGI.

The sample taken for sequencing was PBMCs or T cells enriched from blood (not recorded which). This receptor was identified in a man in his forties who had recovered from COVID-19. The chain uses TRBV6-5 and TRBJ1-5, with D unresolved. CDR3 DNA: TGTGCCAGCAGTACGAAACTTGAGGGCAATCAGCCCCAGCATTTT. It yields the protein CASSTKLEGNQPQHF.